This T cell receptor beta chain was sequenced during a study of T cells expressing NK-cell markers. Study details: Serological testing identified most of the eight sequenced donors as HCMV-seropositive and one as seronegative.

General study findings and limits: A handful of donors showed these clonotypes also leading the CD3+CD56-NKG2C+ fraction. A range of roughly 1.0-8% of CD8+ T cells consisted of dominant NKG2C+ clonotypes in roughly 6 donors.

Details on this clonotype: Its antigen is not known.

CDR1 and CDR2 (germline): SGHTA, FQGNSA. This CDR3 is built from 13 residues. It was by 5'RACE template switching with UMIs that TCR beta cDNA was made. TCRdb processed the 5' RACE reads again and assigns one entry to each CDR3 protein, with no DNA. Its clone listing holds roughly 420,000 distinct CDR3 sequences. The clonotype comes from a woman aged 18 to 75 in good health. Sequenced: blood T cells: a sorted CD56 or NKG2C T cell subset, CD4+ or CD8+ T cells, or bulk PBMC T cells (not recorded which). This sequence joins TRBV7-2 and TRBJ1-1. The CDR3 loop is CASSHRTLIEAFF.